The 24 T cell receptor beta chains below come from one sample, sequenced in a study of T cells in narcolepsy. TCRdb's copy holds only in-frame clones and misses some; the assay was immunoSEQ multiplex PCR. The repertoire has 20,000 to 30,000 clones, about 60% of them found once; the top ten carry around 12%. What was sequenced was memory (CD45RA-) CD4+ T cells from blood. The origin of the receptors is a human donor in good health.

This chain links TRBV5-4 with TRBJ2-6; D remains unclear. Germline V gives CDR1 SGHNT, CDR2 YYREEE (reference sequence). This CDR3 has 13 amino acids. V gave up 4 bases and J gave up 2 bases, with 4 bases separating them. The CDR3 DNA is TGTGCCAGCAGCGTTGCTGGGGCCAACGTCCTGACTTTC. Amino acids: CASSVAGANVLTF.

The chain carries TRBV6-1 and TRBJ1-5, with D possibly matching TRBD1 (6 bases). With 3 bases removed from V and 11 bases from J, the gap between germline ends came to 17 bases. The CDR3 length is 14 residues. Germline V CDR1 and CDR2: MNHNS, SASEGT. In nucleotides, the CDR3 is TGTGCCAGCAGTGAGACCCCCTGGGGGGCCGCCCAGCATTTT. This gives the protein CASSETPWGAAQHF.

About this clone itself: Other DNA sequences from this sample encode an identical CDR3 as well. This chain's CDR3 is CASSLAGGETQYF. CDR3 nucleotides: TGCGCCAGCAGCTTGGCGGGAGGGGAGACCCAGTACTTC. This sequence joins TRBV5-1 and TRBJ2-5, with 8 bases aligning to TRBD2. The CDR3 covers 13 residues. Germline-derived CDR1 and CDR2 are SGHRS and YFSETQ. Trimming at V came to 0 bases and at J to 5 bases, leaving 0 bases not matched to a gene.

The chain combines TRBV7-2 with TRBJ2-5; 7 bases are shared with TRBD1. Germline V CDR1 and CDR2: SGHTA, FQGNSA. Losses at the gene ends were 4 bases for V and 5 bases for J; bases not matched to a gene: 10. The CDR3 length is 15 residues. This CDR3 reads CASSYGQDAGETQYF. CDR3 DNA: TGTGCCAGCAGCTACGGACAGGATGCAGGGGAGACCCAGTACTTC.

This sequence joins TRBV2 and TRBJ2-7, with 8 bases lining up with TRBD2. The V gene end was trimmed by 0 bases and the J gene end by 3 bases; junction bases not matched to a gene: 4. CDR3 length: 15 amino acids. Looked up from germline, CDR1 is SNHLY and CDR2 is FYNNEI. The CDR3 sequence: CASSEASGGLYEQYF. The CDR3 region has the DNA TGTGCCAGCAGTGAAGCAAGCGGGGGTCTCTACGAGCAGTACTTC.

The chain joins TRBV29-1 to TRBJ2-3; D is undetermined. Germline loops: CDR1 SQVTM, CDR2 ANQGSEA. This CDR3 comprises 12 residues. V lost 5 bases to trimming and J lost 11 bases, with 17 bases between them. The CDR3 nucleotides read TGCAGCGTTAGAGAGGCTGTTCGTGGGCAGTATTTT. Translating gives CSVREAVRGQYF.

This clone came up a few times. The V and J genes are TRBV7-8 and TRBJ2-7; D uncertain. V was trimmed by 2 bases and J by 2 bases, leaving 4 bases between them. The CDR3 is 12 residues long. Germline lookup yields CDR1 SGHVS and CDR2 FQNEAQ. The CDR3 sequence: CASSLRAYEQYF. The CDR3 DNA follows: TGTGCCAGCAGCTTACGGGCCTACGAGCAGTACTTC.

Here the CDR3 reads CASSLRKRGEGDTQYF. CDR3 in DNA: TGTGCCAGCAGCTTGAGAAAGCGGGGAGAAGGGGATACGCAGTATTTT. The chain has TRBV5-4 and TRBJ2-3, with TRBD2 matching over 7 bases. Germline trimming cut 1 base from V and 6 bases from J; bases unmatched to any gene: 11. Per the germline V gene, CDR1 is SGHNT and CDR2 is YYREEE (reference sequence). The CDR3 runs to 16 residues.

This clone was observed a few times. The DNA for the CDR3 is TGTGCCAGCAGCGGGATAGGGGGGACTAGCTTCTACGAGCAGTACTTC. It yields the protein CASSGIGGTSFYEQYF. The V and J genes are TRBV11-2 and TRBJ2-7; 9 bases fit TRBD2. The CDR3 is 16 residues long. Germline V lookup: CDR1 SGHAT, CDR2 FQNNGV. Trimming took 5 bases from V and 3 from J; bases not matched to a gene: 11.

V is TRBV7-2 and J is TRBJ1-5; D is unclear. Germline V gives CDR1 SGHTA, CDR2 FQGNSA. CDR3 length equals 13 residues. The V end was cut by 5 bases, the J end by 5 bases, with 10 bases between. In DNA, the CDR3 is TGTGCCAGCAGCCAGTTCTCGGATCAGCCCCAGCATTTT. The encoded protein is CASSQFSDQPQHF. Complete variable domain (other parts from reference TRBV7-2 and TRBJ1-5): GAGVSQSPSNKVTEKGKDVELRCDPISGHTALYWYRQSLGQGLEFLIYFQGNSAPDKSGLPSDRFSAERTGGSVSTLTIQRTQQEDSAVYLCASSQFSDQPQHFGDGTRLSIL.

V is TRBV15 and J is TRBJ1-5, with unresolved D. Germline assignment: CDR1 LNHNV and CDR2 YYDKDF (reference sequence). The CDR3 runs to 13 residues. The ends were cut back, 0 bases at V and 7 bases at J, with 7 bases in the middle. CDR3 sequence (DNA): TGTGCCACCAGCAGAGATAACGGACAGCCCCAGCATTTT. Translation gives CATSRDNGQPQHF.

The V gene is TRBV20-1, the J gene TRBJ1-1; D unresolved. CDR3 length: 11 residues. V was cut by 3 bases and J by 1 base, with 3 bases left in between. CDR1 and CDR2 (germline): DFQATT, SNEGSKA (reference sequence). CDR3 coding DNA: TGCAGTGCTAGTCCGAACACTGAAGCTTTCTTT. The encoded protein is CSASPNTEAFF.

This chain joins TRBV5-1 and TRBJ1-6; D remains unclear. V dropped 0 bases and J dropped 0 bases, with 7 bases sitting between them. CDR1 is SGHRS, CDR2 YFSETQ, per germline. The CDR3 sequence is 16 residues long. The CDR3 here is CASSLDGSSYNSPLHF. In DNA form, the CDR3 reads TGCGCCAGCAGCTTGGACGGGAGCTCCTATAATTCACCCCTCCACTTT.

This chain uses TRBV28 with TRBJ2-3; D ambiguous. From germline, CDR1 is MDHEN and CDR2 SYDVKM. The V and J ends lost 10 bases and 2 bases respectively, with 19 bases between them. The CDR3 is made up of 15 amino acids. The CDR3 DNA follows: TGTGCCACCGCCACCCGAGGCGGTAACACAGATACGCAGTATTTT. Translation: CATATRGGNTDTQYF.

The rearrangement joins TRBV7-2 to TRBJ1-1; D remains ambiguous. Trimming stripped 5 bases from V and 1 base from J, with 26 bases between. The germline V gene encodes CDR1 SGHTA and CDR2 FQGNSA. The CDR3 has 19 amino acids. CDR3 loop: CASSDISQRAVGRNTEAFF. DNA of the CDR3: TGTGCCAGCAGCGATATAAGCCAGCGAGCCGTCGGAAGGAACACTGAAGCTTTCTTT.

The V gene is TRBV11-2, the J gene TRBJ1-6; D remains ambiguous. The V end was cut by 7 bases, the J end by 7 bases, with 17 bases between. The CDR3 is 15 amino acids. Per the germline V gene, CDR1 is SGHAT and CDR2 is FQNNGV. The CDR3 nucleotides read TGTGCCAGCACCGGCGACGGAGCCCCAAATTCACCCCTCCACTTT. Translating it yields CASTGDGAPNSPLHF.

The chain links TRBV10-3 to TRBJ2-6, with D possibly TRBD1 on 5 matching bases. The V and J ends lost 10 bases and 0 bases respectively, with 7 bases between them. CDR3 length: 13 residues. The V gene's germline CDR1 is ENHRY and CDR2 SYGVKD. The CDR3 region has the DNA TGTGCCACCCAGGGCTCTGGGGCCAACGTCCTGACTTTC. Protein product: CATQGSGANVLTF.

This clone is a singleton in its sample. CDR3 loop: CAGARGTRSLYNEQFF. CDR3 bases: TGTGCCGGAGCCCGGGGGACAAGATCCCTCTACAATGAGCAGTTCTTC. The chain couples TRBV7-8 to TRBJ2-1; the D call may be TRBD1 or TRBD2 (6 bases each). Germline V gene sequence: CDR1 SGHVS, CDR2 FQNEAQ. This CDR3 spans 16 amino acids. V was cut by 11 bases and J by 3 bases, with 23 bases left in between.

Of note for this clone: A far more abundant clone sits one base away, making this likely a read error. Other nucleotide sequences in the sample specify the same CDR3. This CDR3 is CASSYSGDQPQHF. CDR3 in DNA: TGTGCCAGCAGTTACTCGGGGGATCAGCCCCAGCATTTT. This rearrangement joins TRBV6-5 to TRBJ1-5, with a tentative D call TRBD1 (5 bases). V was shortened by 0 bases and J by 5 bases, with 5 bases between the two germline ends. Germline values: CDR1 MNHEY, CDR2 SVGAGI. CDR3 length: 13 amino acids.

The chain joins TRBV28 to TRBJ1-4; TRBD1 agrees at 7 bases. The CDR3 covers 14 residues. V lost 6 bases and J lost 5; bases outside the gene matches: 6. The germline CDR1 and CDR2 sequences are MDHEN and SYDVKM. The CDR3 DNA follows: TGTGCCAGCAGAGAGGGGGCGGGGAATGAAAAACTGTTTTTT. Translated: CASREGAGNEKLFF.

The rearrangement links TRBV28 to TRBJ1-2; 7 bases align to TRBD1. The J segment lost 0 bases and the V segment lost 5 bases, leaving 6 bases of the junction unmatched. This CDR3 comprises 15 residues. The germline V gene encodes CDR1 MDHEN and CDR2 SYDVKM. CDR3: CASSAWTGSNYGYTF. The DNA of the CDR3 is TGTGCCAGCAGTGCCTGGACAGGATCTAACTATGGCTACACCTTC.

The chain recombines TRBV2 with TRBJ2-7; 12 nucleotides match TRBD1. J gave up 5 bases and V 5 bases, and 16 bases lay outside the gene matches. There are 18 residues in the CDR3. The germline gives CDR1 SNHLY, CDR2 FYNNEI. CDR3 coding DNA: TGTGCCAGCAGTTCGGGGACAGGGGGCGCGGGAGGGTTGGACGAGCAGTACTTC. Protein sequence: CASSSGTGGAGGLDEQYF. Using reference TRBV2 and TRBJ2-7 for the parts outside the CDR3, the full variable domain is EPEVTQTPSHQVTQMGQEVILRCVPISNHLYFYWYRQILGQKVEFLVSFYNNEISEKSEIFDDQFSVERPDGSNFTLKIRSTKLEDSAMYFCASSSGTGGAGGLDEQYFGPGTRLTVT.

This chain links TRBV30 with TRBJ2-5; 15 nucleotides agree with TRBD2. V lost 0 bases, J lost 8 bases, and 10 bases stayed unmatched. The CDR3 sequence is 17 residues long. Germline V gives CDR1 GTSNPN, CDR2 SVGIG (reference sequence). The CDR3 DNA follows: TGTGCCTGGAGTGTCGGGACTAGCGGGGGGAGGGGGGTCACCCAGTACTTC. Protein: CAWSVGTSGGRGVTQYF.

V and J are TRBV7-2 and TRBJ1-6, with a weak D call TRBD1 (5 bases). Germline-derived CDR1 and CDR2 are SGHTA and FQGNSA. V dropped 3 bases and J dropped 8 bases, with 8 bases sitting between them. This CDR3 comprises 13 residues. The DNA of the CDR3 is TGTGCCAGCAGCTTGGGGGACTATTCACCCCTCCACTTT. It yields the protein CASSLGDYSPLHF.